The 29 T cell receptor beta chains in this list originate from one sample, sequenced in a study of blood T cell repertoires in COVID-19. Repertoires were generated with immunoSEQ multiplex PCR, while TCRdb's copy carries only in-frame clones and drops some. The sample lists about 130,000 clones, about four fifths occurring once. Sample: PBMCs or T cells enriched from blood (not recorded which). The receptor source for this set is a man over 45 who had recovered from COVID-19.

Here the CDR3 reads CARSLVGRGPSNQPQHF. CDR3 bases: TGTGCCAGAAGCTTGGTGGGCAGGGGCCCTAGCAATCAGCCCCAGCATTTT. The rearrangement links TRBV5-3 to TRBJ1-5, with D possibly matching TRBD1 (6 bases). TRBV5-3 is filed as an ORF, its function uncertain. The CDR3 spans 17 residues. V was cut by 0 bases and J by 0 bases, with 13 bases left in between.

The chain employs TRBV18 and TRBJ2-1; tentative D call: TRBD2 (5 bases). Germline V gene lookup returns CDR1 KGHSH and CDR2 LQKENI. The germline V and J ends were trimmed by 1 base and 4 bases, with 11 bases remaining between them. The CDR3 totals 15 residues. Here the CDR3 DNA reads TGTGCCAGCTCACCACTGAGGGAGTCTTACAATGAGCAGTTCTTC. Encoded protein: CASSPLRESYNEQFF.

This rearrangement joins TRBV7-2 to TRBJ1-2; the D gene is possibly TRBD1 (6 bases). The germline CDR1 and CDR2 sequences are SGHTA and FQGNSA. V lost 0 bases and J 4 bases, leaving 15 bases between the germline ends. The CDR3 runs 16 residues. The CDR3 nucleotides are TGTGCCAGCAGCTTAGCGCTTGTCAGGGGAGCCTATGGCTACACCTTC. It is translated as CASSLALVRGAYGYTF.

The CDR3 sequence: CASRTGTGVYGYTF. CDR3 nucleotide sequence: TGTGCCAGTAGAACCGGGACAGGGGTCTATGGCTACACCTTC. The J gene is TRBJ1-2, the V gene TRBV19; 10 bases match TRBD1. Germline trimming cut 6 bases from V and 4 bases from J; bases unmatched to any gene: 5. CDR1 is LNHDA, CDR2 SQIVND, per germline (reference sequence). This CDR3 comprises 14 residues.

This clone showed up just once. V is TRBV18 and J is TRBJ1-4; maybe TRBD1 (5 bases). The CDR3 runs 14 residues. V shed 3 bases and J shed 4 bases, with 9 bases lying between them. From germline, CDR1 is KGHSH and CDR2 LQKENI. CDR3 nucleotide sequence: TGTGCCAGCTCACCGCAGGGCGGTAATGAAAAACTGTTTTTT. Translating gives CASSPQGGNEKLFF.

CDR3 DNA: TGCGCCAGCAGCCAAGACCTGGTATCCGGGTGGGACATTCAGTACTTC. This gives the protein CASSQDLVSGWDIQYF. This sequence joins TRBV4-3 and TRBJ2-4; D uncertain. The CDR3 is 16 residues long. Germline V gene data show CDR1 as LGHNA and CDR2 as YSLEER. Trimming shortened V by 0 bases and J by 8 bases, and 17 bases separated the two germline ends.

This clone appeared once. V is TRBV19 and J is TRBJ2-1; possible D gene TRBD1, 5 bases. The CDR3 spans 17 residues. The V end lost 3 bases, the J end lost 0 bases, and 15 bases lay between the germline ends. Germline CDR1 LNHDA, CDR2 SQIVND (reference sequence). The CDR3 reads CASSMGQGKYSYNEQFF. The CDR3 bases are TGTGCCAGTAGTATGGGGCAGGGAAAGTACTCCTACAATGAGCAGTTCTTC.

The V and J genes are TRBV3-1 (or the pseudogene TRBV3-2) and TRBJ2-1; D perhaps matches TRBD2 (5 bases). The CDR3 extends over 14 amino acids. V was shortened by 7 bases and J by 2 bases, with 12 bases between the two germline ends. Germline V gives CDR1 LGHDT, CDR2 YNNKEL (reference sequence). CDR3 sequence reads: CASTHDGTYNEQFF. For the CDR3, the DNA is TGTGCCAGCACTCACGACGGGACCTACAATGAGCAGTTCTTC.

This clone was seen just once. The rearrangement links TRBV7-2 to TRBJ1-5; the D is unclear. The V end lost 5 bases, the J end lost 2 bases, and 10 bases lay between the germline ends. The CDR3 spans 14 residues. CDR1 is SGHTA, CDR2 FQGNSA, per germline. DNA for the CDR3: TGTGCCAGCAGCGAGAGGTATGGCAATCAGCCCCAGCATTTT. Its protein is CASSERYGNQPQHF.

The chain is built from TRBV9 and TRBJ1-6, with a possible D match to TRBD1 (5 bases). The CDR3 is made up of 14 amino acids. V was shortened by 0 bases and J by 6 bases, with 7 bases between the two germline ends. CDR1 and CDR2 (germline): SGDLS, YYNGEE. CDR3 amino acids: CASSVGTSNSPLHF. CDR3 DNA: TGTGCCAGCAGCGTAGGGACAAGTAATTCACCCCTCCACTTT.

This chain connects TRBV7-3 to TRBJ1-2; no definite D call. The CDR3 consists of 14 residues. The germline gives CDR1 SGHTA, CDR2 FQGTGA. V lost 2 bases, J lost 2 bases, and 9 bases lay in between. For the CDR3, the DNA is TGTGCCAGCAGCTTAGACGGAGGCAACTATGGCTACACCTTC. This gives the protein CASSLDGGNYGYTF.

This clone showed up just once. The J gene is TRBJ1-6, the V gene TRBV4-3; 7 nucleotides agree with TRBD1. CDR1 and CDR2 (germline): LGHNA, YSLEER. Trimming at V came to 1 base and at J to 10 bases, leaving 13 bases not matched to a gene. The CDR3 has 17 residues. The CDR3 spells CASSQVLGGSGGSPLHF. DNA of the CDR3: TGCGCCAGCAGCCAAGTACTGGGGGGTTCAGGGGGATCACCCCTCCACTTT.

V and J are TRBV19 and TRBJ2-3; maybe TRBD2 (6 bases). The V end lost 3 bases, the J end lost 3 bases, and 16 bases lay between the germline ends. The CDR3 has 16 amino acids. Per the germline V gene, CDR1 is LNHDA and CDR2 is SQIVND (reference sequence). CDR3 nucleotides: TGTGCCAGTAGTATCGGGGACCCGGGGGTGACAGATACGCAGTATTTT. This translates into CASSIGDPGVTDTQYF.

The chain links TRBV5-1 to TRBJ1-1; possible D gene TRBD1, 5 bases. The germline V gene has CDR1 SGHRS and CDR2 YFSETQ. The V end lost 1 base, the J end lost 5 bases, and 12 bases lay between the germline ends. The CDR3 contains 14 residues. Here the CDR3 reads CASSLIQGGTEAFF. Written as DNA, the CDR3 is TGCGCCAGCAGCTTGATCCAGGGAGGTACTGAAGCTTTCTTT.

This clone was recorded a few times. The rearrangement links TRBV4-1 to TRBJ1-2, with 8 positions matching TRBD1. The CDR3 has 13 residues. Germline V gene lookup returns CDR1 MGHRA and CDR2 YSYEKL. The ends lost 3 bases at V and 8 bases at J; junction bases unmatched: 5. Here the CDR3 reads CASSHTGGNGYTF. DNA of the CDR3: TGCGCCAGCAGCCACACAGGGGGTAACGGCTACACCTTC.

This clone was seen a single time. This rearrangement joins TRBV4-2 to TRBJ2-5, with 7 nucleotides matching TRBD2. Trimming removed 4 bases from V and 5 bases from J; junction bases left unmatched: 7. The germline CDR1 and CDR2 sequences are LGHNA and YNFKEQ. The CDR3 covers 14 residues. This CDR3 reads CASSRERGEETQYF. The CDR3 DNA reads as TGTGCCAGCAGCCGGGAGCGGGGTGAGGAGACCCAGTACTTC.

V and J are TRBV6-6 and TRBJ2-7; weak D call: TRBD1 (5 bases). CDR3 size: 16 residues. Between the trimmed V and J ends, which lost 0 bases and 3 bases, there was a span of 15 bases. CDR1 and CDR2 from the germline V gene are MNHNY and SVGAGI (reference sequence). CDR3 protein: CASSYSNRSPNYEQYF. The CDR3 bases are TGTGCCAGCAGTTACTCGAACAGGTCCCCCAACTACGAGCAGTACTTC.

The chain recombines TRBV29-1 with TRBJ2-5, with TRBD1 matching over 8 bases. The CDR3 length is 19 residues. Germline CDR1 SQVTM, CDR2 ANQGSEA. J was trimmed by 0 bases and V by 0 bases; bases with no gene match: 15. The CDR3 spells CSVEDPGTGGNRYQETQYF. CDR3 in DNA: TGCAGCGTTGAAGATCCGGGGACAGGTGGAAATCGGTACCAAGAGACCCAGTACTTC.

The chain joins TRBV27 to TRBJ1-4; 7 bases line up with TRBD1. CDR1 is MNHEY, CDR2 SMNVEV, per germline (reference sequence). This CDR3 is built from 13 residues. V lost 6 bases to trimming and J lost 8 bases; unmatched junction nucleotides: 6. CDR3 in amino acids: CASRPGTAEKLFF. The CDR3 region has the DNA TGTGCCAGCAGACCCGGGACAGCCGAAAAACTGTTTTTT.

The V and J genes are TRBV9 and TRBJ2-1; 7 bases match TRBD2. Per the germline V gene, CDR1 is SGDLS and CDR2 is YYNGEE. Trimming cost V 2 bases and J 1 base; bases outside gene matches: 3. CDR3 length: 15 amino acids. The CDR3 region is CASSVGGRSYNEQFF. CDR3 bases: TGTGCCAGCAGCGTGGGGGGGAGGTCCTACAATGAGCAGTTCTTC. The whole variable domain, remainder taken from reference TRBV9 and TRBJ2-1, is DSGVTQTPKHLITATGQRVTLRCSPRSGDLSVYWYQQSLDQGLQFLIQYYNGEERAKGNILERFSAQQFPDLHSELNLSSLELGDSALYFCASSVGGRSYNEQFFGPGTRLTVL.

The rearrangement links TRBV11-3 to TRBJ1-1; 10 bases agree with TRBD1. The CDR3 length is 15 residues. CDR1 and CDR2 from the germline V gene are SGHNT and YENEEA. Germline trimming cut 5 bases from V and 3 bases from J; bases unmatched to any gene: 6. CDR3 sequence (DNA): TGTGCCAGCAGCCAGAAGGACAGGGGGGACACTGAAGCTTTCTTT. Translated: CASSQKDRGDTEAFF. The full variable domain, rest sourced from reference TRBV11-3 and TRBJ1-1, is EAGVVQSPRYKIIEKKQPVAFWCNPISGHNTLYWYLQNLGQGPELLIRYENEEAVDDSQLPKDRFSAERLKGVDSTLKIQPAELGDSAVYLCASSQKDRGDTEAFFGQGTRLTVV.

This chain uses TRBV19 with TRBJ2-3; 10 bases match TRBD1. Losses at the gene ends were 6 bases for V and 4 bases for J; bases not matched to a gene: 7. Germline CDR1 reads LNHDA; CDR2 reads SQIVND (reference sequence). The CDR3 runs to 15 residues. CDR3 nucleotide sequence: TGTGCCAGTAGCGAGACAGGGGGCGACGCAGATACGCAGTATTTT. Protein product: CASSETGGDADTQYF.

The chain employs TRBV7-9 and TRBJ2-2, with 7 bases fitting TRBD1. The CDR3 consists of 17 residues. The germline V gene encodes CDR1 SEHNR and CDR2 FQNEAQ (reference sequence). V lost 1 base, J lost 4 bases, and 9 bases stayed unmatched. CDR3 loop: CASSLVNRQGVTGELFF. CDR3 DNA sequence: TGTGCCAGCAGCTTAGTTAATCGACAGGGAGTCACCGGGGAGCTGTTTTTT.

This chain connects TRBV12-5 to TRBJ1-2; tentative D call: TRBD1 (6 bases). Trimming cost V 4 bases and J 7 bases, with 16 bases left between them. The germline CDR1 and CDR2 sequences are LGHNT and FRNRAP. The CDR3 extends over 14 amino acids. CDR3 DNA sequence: TGTGCTAGTGGTTCGGCGGGGGCGGGTCTTGGCTACACCTTC. Residues: CASGSAGAGLGYTF.

The J gene is TRBJ1-3, the V gene TRBV19; 9 bases match TRBD1. The J segment lost 7 bases and the V segment lost 9 bases, leaving 10 bases of the junction unmatched. Germline V gene lookup returns CDR1 LNHDA and CDR2 SQIVND (reference sequence). CDR3 length: 14 amino acids. The CDR3 nucleotides are TGTGCCAGCCGGGGACAGGGAATAGGGAACACCATATATTTT. As protein: CASRGQGIGNTIYF.

The J gene is TRBJ1-1, the V gene TRBV5-1; D remains ambiguous. The CDR3 totals 13 residues. Germline lookup yields CDR1 SGHRS and CDR2 YFSETQ. Trimming took off 4 bases at V and 1 base at J, with 8 bases between the two ends. This CDR3 is CASSSHGNTEAFF. The DNA of the CDR3 is TGCGCCAGCAGCAGCCACGGGAACACTGAAGCTTTCTTT.

CDR3 nucleotide sequence: TGTGCCAGCAGCCAAAATACGGGTCCTGAAAAACTGTTTTTT. Its translation is CASSQNTGPEKLFF. The chain uses TRBV3-1 (or the pseudogene TRBV3-2) and TRBJ1-4; D gene ambiguous. Germline V lookup: CDR1 LGHDT, CDR2 YNNKEL (reference sequence). The CDR3 has 14 amino acids. Trimming shortened V by 2 bases and J by 7 bases, and 11 bases separated the two germline ends.

The V and J genes are TRBV11-1 and TRBJ2-7, with D possibly being TRBD2 (6 bases). Trimming pared 2 bases from V and 0 bases from J, leaving 8 bases between. Germline V gene data show CDR1 as SGHAT and CDR2 as FQDESV (reference sequence). The CDR3 runs to 14 residues. DNA for the CDR3: TGTGCCAGCAGCTTATACGGGGGCTCCTACGAGCAGTACTTC. Translated: CASSLYGGSYEQYF.

This sequence joins TRBV28 and TRBJ1-5; 7 nucleotides agree with TRBD1. Germline loops: CDR1 MDHEN, CDR2 SYDVKM. The CDR3 extends over 14 amino acids. V dropped 7 bases and J dropped 0; count of bases not matched to a gene: 3. CDR3 region: CASTGGNSNQPQHF. The CDR3 DNA sequence: TGTGCCAGCACAGGGGGAAATAGCAATCAGCCCCAGCATTTT.